These 26 T cell receptor beta chains were sequenced from one sample in a study of cytomegalovirus exposure and HLA in healthy donors (dated by TCRdb to about 2017). The library was made by the immunoSEQ multiplex PCR assay. A mixture of 60 forward primers for TCR Vbeta segments and 13 reverse primers for TCR Jbeta segments was used in the multiplex PCR. TCRdb limited this immuneACCESS table to in-frame rearrangements with V and J called. A share of clones is missing; checked studies link under half to unresolved V genes, and the rest is unexplained. The sample has more than 75,000 clones on record, roughly 80% of them singletons. The top ten hold about 6.2% of the sample. Sequences were obtained from PBMCs. These receptors came from a woman aged 45-59 years in good health and CMV-seropositive.

A few counts support this clone. This chain uses TRBV19 with TRBJ1-5, with D possibly being TRBD1 (5 bases). Germline CDR1 LNHDA, CDR2 SQIVND (reference sequence). The CDR3 is 15 amino acids. V lost 3 bases and J lost 2, with 11 bases in between. The CDR3 here is CASSMGQGGNQPQHF. The CDR3 DNA reads TGTGCCAGTAGTATGGGGCAGGGCGGCAATCAGCCCCAGCATTTT.

This clone was counted a few times. The chain links TRBV29-1 to TRBJ2-1; TRBD1 matches 7 bases. The CDR3 sequence is 14 residues long. Germline assignment: CDR1 SQVTM and CDR2 ANQGSEA. V dropped 4 bases and J dropped 9; count of bases not matched to a gene: 12. This CDR3 reads CSVGQGATIGEQFF. DNA of the CDR3: TGCAGCGTTGGACAGGGAGCTACAATCGGTGAGCAGTTCTTC.

The count of this clone is one. The CDR3 bases are TGCGCCAGTAAACAGGGGGAGGAAACTGAAGCTTTCTTT. It yields the protein CASKQGEETEAFF. V is TRBV5-1 and J is TRBJ1-1, with 8 bases matching TRBD1. V trimming: 8 bases; J trimming: 5 bases; junction bases outside the gene matches: 8. The CDR3 length is 13 residues. CDR1 is SGHRS and CDR2 is YFSETQ in the germline V gene.

J is TRBJ1-4 and V is TRBV28, with D possibly TRBD1 on 6 matching bases. CDR1 MDHEN and CDR2 SYDVKM come from the germline V gene. This CDR3 region has 14 residues. V lost 6 bases to trimming and J lost 8 bases, with 16 bases between them. The CDR3 here is CASSPGGGGEKLFF. The DNA for the CDR3 is TGTGCCAGCAGCCCAGGTGGGGGCGGGGAAAAACTGTTTTTT.

V gene TRBV5-6 combines with J gene TRBJ2-7, with D tentatively TRBD2 (6 bases). Trimming took 4 bases from V and 2 from J, leaving 13 bases between them. Germline-derived CDR1 and CDR2 are SGHDT and YYEEEE. CDR3 length equals 14 residues. The CDR3 coding sequence is TGTGCCAGCAGCCCGGGGGACGTTACCTACGAGCAGTACTTC. This sequence encodes CASSPGDVTYEQYF.

The chain combines TRBV4-1 with TRBJ2-7, with 9 nucleotides matching TRBD1. The CDR3 is 15 amino acids. Per germline, CDR1 MGHRA and CDR2 YSYEKL. J lost 6 bases, V lost 0 bases, and 6 bases had no gene match. The CDR3 region has the DNA TGCGCCAGCAGCCAAGAAGGGACAGGGTTGGGCGAGCAGTACTTC. The encoded protein is CASSQEGTGLGEQYF.

This clone was observed once. This sequence joins TRBV28 and TRBJ2-7, with 8 positions matching TRBD1. The germline V gene encodes CDR1 MDHEN and CDR2 SYDVKM. The CDR3 extends over 14 amino acids. V shed 7 bases and J 5 bases; nucleotides not matched to a gene: 10. For the CDR3, the DNA is TGTGCCAGCAACATACAGGGGGTTGGTGACGAGCAGTACTTC. Translated: CASNIQGVGDEQYF.

The count of this clone is one. This chain connects TRBV5-8 to TRBJ1-3; maybe TRBD1 (6 bases). This CDR3 region has 15 residues. Between the trimmed V and J ends, which lost 4 bases and 0 bases, there was a span of 11 bases. Per the germline V gene, CDR1 is SGHTS and CDR2 is YDEGEE. The CDR3 spells CASSLDRHSGNTIYF. In DNA form, the CDR3 reads TGTGCCAGCAGCCTGGACAGACACTCTGGAAACACCATATATTTT.

V gene TRBV4-1 combines with J gene TRBJ2-7, with D tentatively TRBD2 (5 bases). The CDR3 runs 11 residues. V shed 4 bases and J shed 6 bases, with 7 bases lying between them. Germline-derived CDR1 and CDR2 are MGHRA and YSYEKL. CDR3 residues: CASSLSGEQYF. The CDR3 DNA sequence: TGCGCCAGCAGCCTGAGCGGCGAGCAGTACTTC.

The chain is built from TRBV4-1 and TRBJ2-7, with 12 bases identical to TRBD2. CDR1 MGHRA and CDR2 YSYEKL come from the germline V gene. Trimming cost V 1 base and J 7 bases; bases outside gene matches: 5. There are 15 residues in the CDR3. The DNA for the CDR3 is TGCGCCAGCAGCCAAGTGACTAGCGGGAGAGGGGAGCAGTACTTC. Its protein is CASSQVTSGRGEQYF.

V usage is TRBV29-1 and J usage is TRBJ2-1; 7 bases match TRBD1. This CDR3 region has 14 residues. V dropped 5 bases and J dropped 6; count of bases not matched to a gene: 10. Germline assignment: CDR1 SQVTM and CDR2 ANQGSEA. In DNA form, the CDR3 reads TGCAGCGTTCTCTCCGAGGGACAGCCCAATGAGCAGTTCTTC. It encodes CSVLSEGQPNEQFF.

CDR3 in amino acids: CASSPPGGPLLYEQYF. The CDR3 coding sequence is TGTGCCAGCAGCCCCCCGGGAGGGCCGCTTCTCTACGAGCAGTACTTC. The chain employs TRBV27 and TRBJ2-7, with TRBD2 matching over 8 bases. Germline assignment: CDR1 MNHEY and CDR2 SMNVEV (reference sequence). V lost 6 bases and J lost 3; bases outside the gene matches: 13. The CDR3 is made up of 16 amino acids.

The chain combines TRBV30 with TRBJ2-7; 11 bases are shared with TRBD2. Trimming cost V 5 bases and J 3 bases; bases outside gene matches: 6. Germline CDR1 reads GTSNPN; CDR2 reads SVGIG (reference sequence). This CDR3 is 14 amino acids long. CDR3 coding DNA: TGTGCCTGGTCCGGCGGGACTAGCGGCTACGAGCAGTACTTC. Translation: CAWSGGTSGYEQYF.

J is TRBJ1-2 and V is TRBV9, with TRBD1 as a possible D gene (6 bases). CDR3 size: 12 residues. Per germline, CDR1 SGDLS and CDR2 YYNGEE. V lost 5 bases and J 8 bases, leaving 13 bases between the germline ends. The CDR3, as DNA: TGTGCCAGCAGTGAGGGGGTCGGGGGCTACACCTTC. Its translation: CASSEGVGGYTF.

This clone was recorded once. This chain uses TRBV29-1 with TRBJ2-2; 11 positions agree with TRBD1. Germline values: CDR1 SQVTM, CDR2 ANQGSEA. There are 16 residues in the CDR3. V lost 7 bases and J lost 1; bases outside the gene matches: 8. The CDR3 here is CSASAGTGGNTGELFF. The CDR3 DNA is TGCAGCGCTTCGGCCGGGACAGGGGGGAACACCGGGGAGCTGTTTTTT.

V usage is TRBV2 and J usage is TRBJ1-5; 7 bases agree with TRBD1. CDR1 and CDR2 from the germline V gene are SNHLY and FYNNEI. V was pared by 6 bases and J by 4 bases, with 3 bases of the junction left unmatched. The CDR3 extends over 13 amino acids. The CDR3 reads CASRGQPNQPQHF. CDR3 nucleotides: TGTGCCAGCAGGGGACAGCCAAATCAGCCCCAGCATTTT. The variable domain in full, completed from reference TRBV2 and TRBJ1-5, reads EPEVTQTPSHQVTQMGQEVILRCVPISNHLYFYWYRQILGQKVEFLVSFYNNEISEKSEIFDDQFSVERPDGSNFTLKIRSTKLEDSAMYFCASRGQPNQPQHFGDGTRLSIL.

This chain uses TRBV5-6 with TRBJ1-2, with unresolved D. V was cut by 0 bases and J by 8 bases, with 8 bases left in between. The CDR3 spans 12 residues. The V gene's germline CDR1 is SGHDT and CDR2 YYEEEE. This chain's CDR3 is CASSLERSGYTF. The CDR3 region has the DNA TGTGCCAGCAGCTTGGAGCGGAGCGGCTACACCTTC.

The chain carries TRBV4-2 and TRBJ1-2, with TRBD1 identical over 9 bases. The length of the CDR3 is 15 residues. CDR1 and CDR2 (germline): LGHNA, YNFKEQ. Trimming at V came to 0 bases and at J to 6 bases, leaving 5 bases not matched to a gene. The DNA of the CDR3 is TGTGCCAGCAGCCAAGAACAGGGGGCGAAAAATGGCTACACCTTC. Translating gives CASSQEQGAKNGYTF.

V and J are TRBV11-2 and TRBJ2-4; D possibly corresponds to TRBD1 (5 bases). Trimming pared 3 bases from V and 0 bases from J, leaving 9 bases between. Germline CDR1 and CDR2: SGHAT and FQNNGV. CDR3 length: 15 amino acids. Written as DNA, the CDR3 is TGTGCCAGCAGCTTGCGCCAGGGAGCCAAAAACATTCAGTACTTC. It codes for CASSLRQGAKNIQYF.

This chain uses TRBV6-5 with TRBJ2-7, with D perhaps TRBD1 (6 bases). Germline V lookup: CDR1 MNHEY, CDR2 SVGAGI. V was trimmed by 4 bases and J by 9 bases, leaving 13 bases between them. CDR3 size: 12 residues. The CDR3 DNA reads TGTGCCAGCAGTTCCGGGACACCGGTGCAGTACTTC. Amino acids: CASSSGTPVQYF.

The chain carries TRBV19 and TRBJ2-1, with 12 bases lining up with TRBD2. The CDR3 extends over 17 amino acids. Germline CDR1 is LNHDA and CDR2 is SQIVND (reference sequence). V dropped 7 bases and J dropped 1; count of bases not matched to a gene: 8. The CDR3 region has the DNA TGTGCCAGTAAGCGGCTAGCGGGAGGGGATTCCTACAATGAGCAGTTCTTC. This codes for CASKRLAGGDSYNEQFF.

This chain connects TRBV7-2 to TRBJ2-1; TRBD2 matches 9 bases. V shed 4 bases, J shed 8 bases, and the junction held 6 bases outside the gene matches. Germline loops: CDR1 SGHTA, CDR2 FQGNSA. This CDR3 region has 14 residues. DNA for the CDR3: TGTGCCAGCAGCTCGGGACTAGCTGTCCATGAGCAGTTCTTC. Its translation is CASSSGLAVHEQFF.

The V gene is TRBV10-2, the J gene TRBJ2-5; 10 nucleotides match TRBD2. Per germline, CDR1 WSHSY and CDR2 SAAADI. V shed 6 bases and J 5 bases; nucleotides not matched to a gene: 9. This CDR3 spans 15 amino acids. CDR3 protein: CASSLLAGVGETQYF. The CDR3 DNA is TGCGCCAGCAGCCTTCTAGCGGGAGTCGGGGAGACCCAGTACTTC.

This clone was recorded a few times. The chain joins TRBV28 to TRBJ2-2, with 8 bases matching TRBD2. V was clipped by 7 bases and J by 3 bases; unmatched bases: 10. The CDR3 has 16 amino acids. The V gene's germline CDR1 is MDHEN and CDR2 SYDVKM. The CDR3 region is CASTSGGLGDTGELFF. The CDR3 DNA reads TGTGCCAGCACCTCTGGGGGACTAGGAGACACCGGGGAGCTGTTTTTT.

This clone appeared once. The J gene is TRBJ2-1, the V gene TRBV6-1; TRBD2 aligns across 11 bases. Germline V CDR1 and CDR2: MNHNS, SASEGT. The CDR3 runs 15 residues. Germline trimming cut 4 bases from V and 2 bases from J; bases unmatched to any gene: 1. The CDR3 reads CASSGLAGPYNEQFF. In DNA form, the CDR3 reads TGTGCCAGCAGTGGACTAGCGGGGCCCTACAATGAGCAGTTCTTC.

This clone was picked up a small number of times. V is TRBV5-1 and J is TRBJ2-7; 9 bases align to TRBD1. This CDR3 has 14 residues. CDR1 SGHRS and CDR2 YFSETQ come from the germline V gene. The J segment lost 0 bases and the V segment lost 5 bases, leaving 3 bases of the junction unmatched. The CDR3 sequence: CASSGTGSSYEQYF. CDR3 DNA: TGCGCCAGCAGTGGGACAGGGAGCTCCTACGAGCAGTACTTC.